This T cell receptor (beta chain) was sequenced during a study of OX40 agonist ivuxolimab in advanced cancers. Study details: Intravenous ivuxolimab was administered to patients every 2 weeks at 0.01 to 10 mg/kg.

Remarks on this clone: The antigen is not known.

Trimming removed 4 bases from V and 7 bases from J; junction bases left unmatched: 4. Germline V gives CDR1 SGHRS, CDR2 YFSETQ. The CDR3 has 12 amino acids. Repertoires were generated with immunoSEQ multiplex PCR, while TCRdb's copy carries only in-frame clones and drops some. The sample has about 48,000 clones, 80% to 95% seen once. Study results and caveats: Among the nonresponders, some also had low normalized T-cell clonal expansion. Averaging showed that CD8+ T cells had more expanded clones than CD4+ did. CD4+ and CD8+ blood T cells expanded clonally by week 6 at 0.1 to 3.0 mg/kg.

The source is an adult with an advanced solid tumor such as melanoma, head and neck, liver or kidney cancer. The sequenced sample was CD4+ or CD8+ T cells sorted from blood, obtained in a trial of the OX40 agonist ivuxolimab. The rearrangement links TRBV5-1 to TRBJ1-2, with 7 bases matching TRBD1. DNA of the CDR3: TGCGCCAGCAGCGGAGGGACAGCTGGCTACACCTTC. It specifies CASSGGTAGYTF.